The rows below give T cell receptor beta chains drawn from one sample of a study of cytomegalovirus exposure and HLA in healthy donors. Generated by immunoSEQ multiplex PCR, the TCRdb table keeps only in-frame clones and is missing some. The sample records tens of thousands of clones, around 73% being singletons. The specimen sequenced was PBMCs. Receptors were obtained from a man aged 50 or older in good health and CMV-seronegative. CDR3s include the opening cysteine and the closing phenylalanine or tryptophan. The D gene is left open where the match is weak. The size entry is marked missing in some rows and otherwise reads once, few, many or a size class.

TGTGCCAGCAGCTTAGGGGGGACAGGGAATTCACCCCTCCACTTT	CASSLGGTGNSPLHF	TRBV7-9	TRBJ1-6	-	TRBD1
TGTGCCAGCTCACCCCGGGACAAGTCCTACGAGCAGTACTTC	CASSPRDKSYEQYF	TRBV18	TRBJ2-7	-	-
TGTGCCAGCAGCTCCAAACACAGGGTAGGGGAGCAGTACTTC	CASSSKHRVGEQYF	TRBV11-3	TRBJ2-7	-	-
TGCGCCAGCAGCTTGGAGACAGGGACCTATGGCTACACCTTC	CASSLETGTYGYTF	TRBV5-1	TRBJ1-2	-	TRBD1
TGTGCCAGCAGCCCCTCGACTAGCTGGGAGACCCAGTACTTC	CASSPSTSWETQYF	TRBV7-3	TRBJ2-5	-	TRBD2
TGTGCCTGGAGTTCCGGGACTAGCTACACAGATACGCAGTATTTT	CAWSSGTSYTDTQYF	TRBV30	TRBJ2-3	-	TRBD2
TGTGCCAGCAGCTTGGCACAGGGAAGCTCACCCCTCCACTTT	CASSLAQGSSPLHF	TRBV5-6	TRBJ1-6	few	-
TGTGCCAGCGGCTGGACAGGGGGTATTCAGCCCCAGCATTTT	CASGWTGGIQPQHF	TRBV19	TRBJ1-5	few	TRBD1
TGCGCCAGCAGCTTTCGCAGCGGCACAGATACGCAGTATTTT	CASSFRSGTDTQYF	TRBV5-1	TRBJ2-3	-	-
TGCGCCAGCAGCTTGCCTAGCGACTCCTACAATGAGCAGTTCTTC	CASSLPSDSYNEQFF	TRBV5-1	TRBJ2-1	-	-
TGTGCCAGCAGTGCCCAGATGAACACTGAAGCTTTCTTT	CASSAQMNTEAFF	TRBV5-4	TRBJ1-1	-	-
TGTGCCAGCTCACCATTCCGGGACAGGTTCAATGAGCAGTTCTTC	CASSPFRDRFNEQFF	TRBV18	TRBJ2-1	-	TRBD1
TGTGCCAGCAGCCTCGGCGGAACCGGGGAGCTGTTTTTT	CASSLGGTGELFF	TRBV9	TRBJ2-2	few	-
TGTGCCAGCAGCTTGAGCCCTTTGGGGCCCAATCAGCCCCAGCATTTT	CASSLSPLGPNQPQHF	TRBV5-6	TRBJ1-5	-	-
TGTGCCAGTAGTCCCGTTCGGGGCGGGGGAGAGGAAAAACTGTTTTTT	CASSPVRGGGEEKLFF	TRBV19	TRBJ1-4	once	-
TGTGCCAGCAGTTTATTCCCCCAGGGAGGGATGCGGAATGAGCAGTTCTTC	CASSLFPQGGMRNEQFF	TRBV28	TRBJ2-1	-	TRBD2
TGTGCCAGCAGCTTGTGGGGACAACCTAGCTCTGGGGCCAACGTCCTGACTTTC	CASSLWGQPSSGANVLTF	TRBV5-6	TRBJ2-6	-	-
TGCGCCAGCAGCCCAACAAGGGTGTTTGGGACTAGCGGGGAACCTCATCCCACAGATACGCAGTATTTT	CASSPTRVFGTSGEPHPTDTQYF	TRBV10-1	TRBJ2-3	-	TRBD2
TGTGCCAGCTCACCAGGAGGCGGGCGGACAGATCAGCCCCAGCATTTT	CASSPGGGRTDQPQHF	TRBV18	TRBJ1-5	-	-
TGTGCCAGCACCGAACAGGGTTCGAACACTGAAGCTTTCTTT	CASTEQGSNTEAFF	TRBV6-6	TRBJ1-1	-	-
TGTGCCAACAGGGGGAGTCGCGAGCAGTACTTC	CANRGSREQYF	TRBV2	TRBJ2-7	-	TRBD1
TGTGCCAGCAGTTACATTCGGTCGGGGGAGGATGAAAAACTGTTTTTT	CASSYIRSGEDEKLFF	TRBV6-5	TRBJ1-4	-	-
TGTGCCAGTAACGTGCTAGCGAACACCGGGGAGCTGTTTTTT	CASNVLANTGELFF	TRBV19	TRBJ2-2	-	-
TGTGCCAGCAGTGAGGTAGCGGGGGGCGCAGATACGCAGTATTTT	CASSEVAGGADTQYF	TRBV6-4	TRBJ2-3	-	TRBD2
TGTGCCACCAGCGGATTAGCGGGGGCGAACACCGGGGAGCTGTTTTTT	CATSGLAGANTGELFF	TRBV15	TRBJ2-2	-	TRBD2
TGTGCCAGCAGCTTAAACAGTATGGGCTCTTACCCCGGGGAGCTGTTTTTT	CASSLNSMGSYPGELFF	TRBV11-2	TRBJ2-2	-	-
TGTGCCTGGAGCGGGACAGGGGGCGGCTTGAGCTCTGGAAACACCATATATTTT	CAWSGTGGGLSSGNTIYF	TRBV30	TRBJ1-3	-	TRBD1
TGTGCCAGCAGTCAGACCGGACAGGGCGACATTCAGTACTTC	CASSQTGQGDIQYF	TRBV11-3	TRBJ2-4	-	TRBD1
TGTGCCACCAGCAGAGACCCCAGGGACGAGCAGTACTTC	CATSRDPRDEQYF	TRBV15	TRBJ2-7	-	-
TGTGCCAGTAGTACCCCTCAGGTAGCGGGACCATCCACAGATACGCAGTATTTT	CASSTPQVAGPSTDTQYF	TRBV19	TRBJ2-3	once	TRBD2
TGTGCCAGCAGCTTGGGTACTAGCGGACCCACAGATACGCAGTATTTT	CASSLGTSGPTDTQYF	TRBV5-6	TRBJ2-3	-	TRBD2
TGTGCCAGTCGCCAGGGTCCCAGTACCGGGGAGCTGTTTTTT	CASRQGPSTGELFF	TRBV6-5	TRBJ2-2	-	-
TGTGCCTGGAGCGGACAGGGGGTACAGCCCCAGCATTTT	CAWSGQGVQPQHF	TRBV30	TRBJ1-5	-	TRBD1
TGTGCCAGCAGCTTACGTGCGGGGGGGTACAATGAGCAGTTCTTC	CASSLRAGGYNEQFF	TRBV7-3	TRBJ2-1	-	TRBD2
TGCGCCAGCCGGGAAAGGGGGGACAGCCAAGAGACCCAGTACTTC	CASRERGDSQETQYF	TRBV5-1	TRBJ2-5	-	-
TGCGCCAGCAGCCCAGAAGGGGCGCGAAACTATGGCTACACCTTC	CASSPEGARNYGYTF	TRBV4-1	TRBJ1-2	-	-
TGCGCCAGCCGGGGCACCGGGGAGCTGTTTTTT	CASRGTGELFF	TRBV10-2	TRBJ2-2	medium-sized	-
TGTGCCAGCAGCTCAACGGGGGTCTACAATGAGCAGTTCTTC	CASSSTGVYNEQFF	TRBV11-2	TRBJ2-1	-	-
TGCGCCAGCAGCCCAGCCTCTTCCGGGAATAATTCACCCCTCCACTTT	CASSPASSGNNSPLHF	TRBV5-1	TRBJ1-6	few	-
TGTGCCAGTTCTCTTCTGGCGGGAGGCAATGAGCAGTTCTTC	CASSLLAGGNEQFF	TRBV7-9	TRBJ2-1	-	TRBD2
TGTGCCAGCAGTTTTTTAGCGAACACCGGGGAGCTGTTTTTT	CASSFLANTGELFF	TRBV28	TRBJ2-2	-	-
TGTGCCAGCAGCTACGTTGCGTTGTCAGCTTTCTTT	CASSYVALSAFF	TRBV5-8	TRBJ1-1	once	-
TGTGCCAGCAGTTCGGGACTGATAGCCAAAAACATTCAGTACTTC	CASSSGLIAKNIQYF	TRBV2	TRBJ2-4	-	-
TGCGCCAGCACGCCGGGACTAGCGGCCCTCACCGGGGAGCTGTTTTTT	CASTPGLAALTGELFF	TRBV10-2	TRBJ2-2	-	TRBD2
TGTGCCATCAGTACAGGGGTCTGGAATGAGCAGTTCTTC	CAISTGVWNEQFF	TRBV10-3	TRBJ2-1	once	TRBD1
TGTGCCAGTAGTACCGAGCGGGGGTTGACCTACGAGCAGTACTTC	CASSTERGLTYEQYF	TRBV19	TRBJ2-7	-	TRBD2
TGTGCCAGCCTACGCATAGCGGGGGCCACCAGCTCCTACAATGAGCAGTTCTTC	CASLRIAGATSSYNEQFF	TRBV27	TRBJ2-1	-	TRBD2
TGTGCCAGTATCGCAGACAGGGGGATTGAAGCTTTCTTT	CASIADRGIEAFF	TRBV19	TRBJ1-1	once	TRBD1
TGCGCCAGCAGCCACCCCGGACAGGGGGGTCTCTATGGCTACACCTTC	CASSHPGQGGLYGYTF	TRBV5-1	TRBJ1-2	-	TRBD1
TGTGCCAGCTCCGGACAGACCAACACTGAAGCTTTCTTT	CASSGQTNTEAFF	TRBV18	TRBJ1-1	-	-
TGTGCCAGCAGCGGGATTCAGGGGAACTATGGCTACACCTTC	CASSGIQGNYGYTF	TRBV25-1	TRBJ1-2	-	-
TGTGCCAGCAGCCGTCGGGACAGCACCTATGGCTACACCTTC	CASSRRDSTYGYTF	TRBV21-1	TRBJ1-2	-	-
TGTGCCAGCAGCCTCCGGACAGGGGGTTGGAAGACCCAGTACTTC	CASSLRTGGWKTQYF	TRBV5-8	TRBJ2-5	-	TRBD1
TGTGCCAGTAGTAAATCTAGCGCTCTGACGCAGTATTTT	CASSKSSALTQYF	TRBV19	TRBJ2-3	-	-
TGCAGTGCTAGGAACAGCCATGGCTACACCTTC	CSARNSHGYTF	TRBV20-1	TRBJ1-2	few	-
TGCGCCAGCAGCCCAGGGGTAGGAGGAAACACCATATATTTT	CASSPGVGGNTIYF	TRBV5-1	TRBJ1-3	-	-
TGTGCCAGCAAAACAGGGGGAGGTACCTACGAGCAGTACTTC	CASKTGGGTYEQYF	TRBV6-6	TRBJ2-7	-	TRBD1
TGTGCGGGAGGGACTAGCTCTGGAAACACCATATATTTT	CAGGTSSGNTIYF	TRBV30	TRBJ1-3	-	-
TGCGCCTCATCGACACCGAACACTGAAGCTTTCTTT	CASSTPNTEAFF	TRBV10-2	TRBJ1-1	few	-